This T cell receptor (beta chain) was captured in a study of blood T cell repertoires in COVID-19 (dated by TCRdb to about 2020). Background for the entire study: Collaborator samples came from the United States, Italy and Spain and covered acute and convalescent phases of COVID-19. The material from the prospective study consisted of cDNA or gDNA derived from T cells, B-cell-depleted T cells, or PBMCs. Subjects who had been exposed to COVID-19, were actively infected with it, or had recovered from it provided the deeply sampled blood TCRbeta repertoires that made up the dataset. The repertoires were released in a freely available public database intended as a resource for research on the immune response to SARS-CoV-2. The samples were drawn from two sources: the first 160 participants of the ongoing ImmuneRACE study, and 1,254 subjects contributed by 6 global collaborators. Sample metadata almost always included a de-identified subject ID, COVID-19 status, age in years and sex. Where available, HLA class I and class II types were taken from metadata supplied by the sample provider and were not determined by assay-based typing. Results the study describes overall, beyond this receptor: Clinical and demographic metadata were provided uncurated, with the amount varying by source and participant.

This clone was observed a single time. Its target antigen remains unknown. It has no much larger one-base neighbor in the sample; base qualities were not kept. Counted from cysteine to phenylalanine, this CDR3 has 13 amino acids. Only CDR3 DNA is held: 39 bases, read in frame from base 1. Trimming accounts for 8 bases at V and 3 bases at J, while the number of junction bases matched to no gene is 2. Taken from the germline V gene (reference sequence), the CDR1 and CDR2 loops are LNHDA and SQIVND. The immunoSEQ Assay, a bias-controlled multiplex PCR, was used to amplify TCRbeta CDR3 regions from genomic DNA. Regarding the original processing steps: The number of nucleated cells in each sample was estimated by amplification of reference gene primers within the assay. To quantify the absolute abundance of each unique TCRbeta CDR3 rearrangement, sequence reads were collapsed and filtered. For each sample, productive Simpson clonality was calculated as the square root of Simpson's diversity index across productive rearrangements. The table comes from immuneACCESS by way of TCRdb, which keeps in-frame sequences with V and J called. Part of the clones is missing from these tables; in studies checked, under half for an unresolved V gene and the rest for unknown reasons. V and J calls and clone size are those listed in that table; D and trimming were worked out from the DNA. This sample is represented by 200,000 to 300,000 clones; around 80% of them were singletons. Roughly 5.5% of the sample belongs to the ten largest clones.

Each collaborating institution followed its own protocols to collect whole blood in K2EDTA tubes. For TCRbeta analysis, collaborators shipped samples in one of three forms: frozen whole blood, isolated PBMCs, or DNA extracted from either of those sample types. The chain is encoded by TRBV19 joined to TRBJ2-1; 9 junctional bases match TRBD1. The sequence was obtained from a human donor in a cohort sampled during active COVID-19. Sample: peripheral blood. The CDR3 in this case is CASSDRGYNEQFF. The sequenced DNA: TGTGCCAGTTCGGACAGGGGCTACAATGAGCAGTTCTTC.